This T cell receptor (beta chain) was sequenced in a study of T cell changes during pregnancy in multiple sclerosis (dated by TCRdb to the late 2010s). Turning to the overall study: The study looked at changes in the T cell repertoire across pregnancy in women with multiple sclerosis.

CDR1 is given as SGHRS and CDR2 as YFSETQ, both from the germline V gene. Trimming leaves V shorter by 0 bases and J shorter by 0 bases, with the junction holding 10 bases beyond the gene matches. The CDR3 spans 20 residues, from the cysteine through the phenylalanine. Only the CDR3 region is kept as DNA, spanning 60 bases read in frame from base 1. The library was prepared using the immunoSEQ multiplex PCR assay. Sourced from immuneACCESS, this table was stored by TCRdb with only in-frame sequences that have V and J called. A share of the clones is absent; for the studies checked, an unresolved V gene accounts for under half, and the remainder has no known explanation. The sample yields roughly 70,000 clones; about 92% were counted once. Less than 3.5% of the sample goes to the ten largest clones. A note on this clone: Its antigen is not yet known. Base qualities are not provided; no much larger clone lies one nucleotide away.

This chain joins TRBV5-1 to TRBJ2-6, and TRBD1 aligns with 9 junction nucleotides. The receptor's source is a female donor in good health, enrolled as a control in a pregnancy study. The material sequenced was peripheral blood, taken in the third trimester of pregnancy. CDR3 sequence: CASSLALRGQGSSGANVLTF. The nucleotides are TGCGCCAGCAGCTTGGCCTTAAGAGGACAGGGGTCCTCTGGGGCCAACGTCCTGACTTTC.